This is a list of T cell receptor beta chains from one sample in a study of Ad26.COV2.S vaccination and SARS-CoV-2 variants. TCRdb keeps only in-frame clones here, not all; method: immunoSEQ multiplex PCR. Seen here are hundreds of thousands of clones, 70% to 90% observed once, and the top ten hold around 1.4%. The input for sequencing was peripheral blood, taken in a trial of Ad26.COV2.S vaccine versus placebo. The origin of the receptors is a person aged 18 to 65 who received the Ad26.COV2.S COVID-19 vaccine or a placebo. CDR3s leave out the opening cysteine and the closing phenylalanine or tryptophan. The D gene is left open where the match is weak. Clone size appears in some rows only: once, few, many, or a class for an expanded clone.

V gene,J gene,D gene,clone size,CDR3 length,CDR3 protein
TRBV19,TRBJ1-4,.,.,10,ASRDGHEKLF
TRBV30,TRBJ2-1,.,.,10,AWGTFGYEQF
TRBV7-8,TRBJ2-7,TRBD2,.,14,ASSPAVGGTFYEQY
TRBV19,TRBJ1-2,TRBD1,.,10,ASRGQQRGYT
TRBV20-1,TRBJ1-1,.,.,9,SARRFTEAF
TRBV28,TRBJ2-7,TRBD2,.,12,ASSFLSGAYEQY
TRBV5-4,TRBJ1-2,.,.,11,ASSVDGNYGYT
TRBV19,TRBJ1-5,TRBD1,few,12,ASSMGQAWEPQH
TRBV7-9,TRBJ2-4,.,.,12,ASSPGVVKNIQY
TRBV19,TRBJ2-6,TRBD1,.,14,ASTPGQNSGANVLT
TRBV30,TRBJ1-2,.,.,9,AWSAGGGYT
TRBV7-2,TRBJ1-6,.,.,16,ASSLEAAASSYNSPLH
TRBV2,TRBJ2-5,TRBD2,.,13,ASRLAGGSQETQY
TRBV6-1,TRBJ1-5,.,.,11,ASSESLYQPQH
TRBV18,TRBJ2-7,TRBD1,.,13,ASSPGQGASYEQY
TRBV4-2,TRBJ2-7,.,few,11,ASSQGGSYEQY
TRBV5-6,TRBJ1-1,.,.,13,ASSSTQAYYTEAF
TRBV10-3,TRBJ1-5,.,.,12,AISDAAGVQPQH
TRBV3-1/TRBV3-2,TRBJ1-1,.,.,11,ASSQFGSTEAF
TRBV6-5,TRBJ2-5,.,.,13,ASSTTPAVQETQY
TRBV11-2,TRBJ2-3,.,.,13,ASRFLGTVPNTQY
TRBV5-4,TRBJ1-2,TRBD1,.,13,ASSLGRQGIYGYT
TRBV18,TRBJ2-7,TRBD1,.,13,ASSPETGGGYEQY
TRBV7-2,TRBJ2-1,TRBD2,.,13,ASSPWTSGSNEQF
TRBV27,TRBJ1-2,.,few,12,ASSLSPASYGYT
TRBV5-1,TRBJ2-2,TRBD2,.,13,ASSLLAGFAGELF
TRBV5-4,TRBJ1-6,.,.,13,ASSPQGRPDSPLH
TRBV7-9,TRBJ2-7,.,.,13,ASSLGQGGTYEQY
TRBV5-6,TRBJ1-6,.,.,14,ASSLGGSSYNSPLH
TRBV5-6,TRBJ1-2,TRBD1,.,13,ASSPGTAHTYGYT
TRBV29-1,TRBJ2-2,TRBD1,.,15,SVAPGQGIWGTGELF
TRBV7-2,TRBJ1-1,.,once,12,ASSKGGANTEAF
TRBV5-1,TRBJ1-1,TRBD1,.,15,ASSLVGGAGMNTEAF
TRBV19,TRBJ2-5,.,.,11,ASSIRAEGTQY
TRBV19,TRBJ2-1,TRBD2,.,12,ASSTSGSYNEQF
TRBV18,TRBJ2-1,.,once,13,ASSPPSGGDSEQF
TRBV19,TRBJ2-1,.,once,13,ASSIGSPGINEQF
TRBV3-1/TRBV3-2,TRBJ1-4,.,.,12,ASSQQGSAAKLF
TRBV11-3,TRBJ2-3,TRBD2,.,15,ASSQGVAGASTDTQY
TRBV4-1,TRBJ1-2,.,.,16,ASSQDRGQTPRQGGYT
TRBV7-2,TRBJ1-6,.,.,17,ASSLDATARSSYNSPLH
TRBV7-9,TRBJ2-1,TRBD2,.,15,ASSFTGTSGSYNEQF
TRBV6-4,TRBJ2-1,TRBD1,.,13,ASSEGQGARNEQF
TRBV4-3,TRBJ1-4,TRBD1,.,14,ASSQDTGTGNEKLF
TRBV24-1,TRBJ1-1,.,.,8,ATMNTEAF
TRBV5-1,TRBJ2-2,.,.,15,ASSPLPTDANTGELF
TRBV7-9,TRBJ2-1,.,.,11,ASSLGGGNEQF